This T cell receptor beta chain was retrieved from a study of T cells expressing NK-cell markers. CDR3 length: 16 residues. CDR1 DFQATT and CDR2 SNEGSKA come from the germline V gene (reference sequence). No DNA is given; TCRdb re-called the 5' RACE reads and lists each CDR3 protein once. Listed are about 260,000 distinct CDR3 sequences; about 0.39% falls within the top ten. The chain employs TRBV20-1 and TRBJ2-3; TCRdb gives TRBD2 as the D gene, but with no DNA this cannot be confirmed. The sample comprised blood T cells: a sorted CD56 or NKG2C T cell subset, CD4+ or CD8+ T cells, or bulk PBMC T cells (not recorded which). The TCR originated in a man younger than 30 in good health. CDR3 protein: CSARGGGRISTDTQYF.